The entry that follows covers one T cell receptor (beta chain) sequence. Its antigen is unknown. The sample originates from a study of T-cell reconstitution after alpha-beta-depleted transplantation in children. The CDR3 totals 17 residues. Germline loops: CDR1 SGHTA, CDR2 FQGNSA. Trimming at V came to 0 bases and at J to 8 bases, leaving 7 bases not matched to a gene. Study-wide results and limits: Where alpha-beta T cells came from about two months after transplant was reportedly several hundred expanded graft clones.

Researchers prepared the TCRbeta library using unique molecular identifiers, the study reports. TCRdb independently ran MiXCR on the PCR reads; one entry per CDR3 protein. In the table there are 280,000 or so distinct CDR3 sequences, 11% of which are singletons. Sequencing was performed on peripheral blood, taken 180 days after TCRalphabeta/CD19-depleted stem cell transplant. The sequence derives from a male patient between 2 and 9 years old who had a stem cell transplant for chronic granulomatous disease, so the T cells may come from the graft donor. The gene calls are TRBV7-2 and TRBJ2-1; 13 bases align to TRBD2. The CDR3 DNA follows: TGTGCCAGCAGCTTAGCGGGAGGGACTAGCGGGATGTATGAGCAGTTCTTC. Translation gives CASSLAGGTSGMYEQFF. Drawing the rest from reference TRBV7-2 and TRBJ2-1, the complete variable domain is GAGVSQSPSNKVTEKGKDVELRCDPISGHTALYWYRQSLGQGLEFLIYFQGNSAPDKSGLPSDRFSAERTGGSVSTLTIQRTQQEDSAVYLCASSLAGGTSGMYEQFFGPGTRLTVL.